These 2 T cell receptor beta chains were sequenced from one sample in a study of OX40 agonist ivuxolimab in advanced cancers. Repertoires were generated with immunoSEQ multiplex PCR, while TCRdb's copy carries only in-frame clones and drops some. In the table there are fewer than 85,000 clones, 88% of which are singletons. Source: CD4+ or CD8+ T cells sorted from blood, taken in a trial of the OX40 agonist ivuxolimab. The receptor source for this set is an adult with an advanced solid tumor such as melanoma, head and neck, liver or kidney cancer.

This sequence joins TRBV5-4 and TRBJ2-5; 12 bases align to TRBD2. The CDR3 spans 16 residues. V shed 3 bases, J shed 4 bases, and the junction held 7 bases outside the gene matches. Germline lookup yields CDR1 SGHNT and CDR2 YYREEE (reference sequence). In nucleotides, the CDR3 is TGTGCCAGCAGCTCAGGTGGACTAGCGGGAAGAGAGACCCAGTACTTC. Protein: CASSSGGLAGRETQYF. The complete variable domain, with remaining parts taken from reference TRBV5-4 and TRBJ2-5, reads ETGVTQSPTHLIKTRGQQVTLRCSSQSGHNTVSWYQQALGQGPQFIFQYYREEENGRGNFPPRFSGLQFPNYSSELNVNALELDDSALYLCASSSGGLAGRETQYFGPGTRLLVL.

The chain recombines TRBV5-4 with TRBJ1-2; D is unresolved. Trimming took off 3 bases at V and 7 bases at J, with 13 bases between the two ends. Germline values: CDR1 SGHNT, CDR2 YYREEE (reference sequence). This CDR3 spans 13 amino acids. CDR3 nucleotides: TGTGCCAGCAGCTCGAGCTCGGAGGGTGGCTACACCTTC. It specifies CASSSSSEGGYTF.